These 14 T cell receptor beta chains were all obtained from the same sample, sequenced in a study of blood T cells in healthy people across ages. A sample-barcoded 5' primer and a J-beta primer mix were used in a second PCR of roughly 7 to 11 cycles. TCRdb reprocessed the 5' RACE reads via MiXCR and lists one record per CDR3 protein. The repertoire holds hundreds of thousands of distinct CDR3 sequences, with roughly 30% as singletons. Material for sequencing was blood. Receptors originate from a woman older than 75 in good health.

As for this clonotype: A much bigger clone sits one base away, suggesting this may be a read error. This sequence joins TRBV20-1 and TRBJ2-4; D may match TRBD1 or TRBD2 (6 bases each). In germline, CDR1 is DFQATT, CDR2 SNEGSKA (reference sequence). This CDR3 has 12 residues. The CDR3: CSSGTYGGERYF. The CDR3 DNA reads TGCAGCTCGGGCACCTACGGGGGCGAGCGGTACTTC.

This clonotype turned up a few times. A clone one base away is much larger, so this may be a read error. The chain uses TRBV4-3 and TRBJ2-6; D is possibly TRBD1 (6 bases). The CDR3 loop spans 15 amino acids. The germline CDR1 and CDR2 sequences are LGHNA and YSLEER. This CDR3 is CASSQGGLGANVRTF. The CDR3 nucleotides read TGCGCCAGCAGCCAAGGGGGGCTTGGGGCCAACGTCCGGACTTTC.

At least ten counts were recorded for this clonotype. J is TRBJ1-1 and V is TRBV15; 8 bases are a match to TRBD1. V lost 3 bases and J lost 3; bases outside the gene matches: 3. Germline V gene lookup returns CDR1 LNHNV and CDR2 YYDKDF (reference sequence). CDR3 length: 14 amino acids. As DNA, the CDR3 is TGTGCCACCAGCAGCGGACAGGGAGACACTGAAGCTTTCTTT. It codes for CATSSGQGDTEAFF.

This clonotype was picked up many times. The V gene is TRBV6-5, the J gene TRBJ2-7; 12 bases map to TRBD1. The CDR3 is 15 residues long. CDR1 MNHEY and CDR2 SVGAGI come from the germline V gene. The junction had 4 bases not matched to a gene; V was cut back by 6 bases and J by 1 base. The CDR3 bases are TGTGCCAGCAGGCAGGGACAGGGGGCTTCCTACGAGCAGTACTTC. Amino acid sequence: CASRQGQGASYEQYF.

This clonotype was detected many times. The chain carries TRBV7-3 and TRBJ2-4; TRBD1 might be the D (7 bases). Trimming stripped 5 bases from V and 8 bases from J, with 19 bases between. Germline CDR1 is SGHTA and CDR2 is FQGTGA. CDR3 size: 15 residues. This CDR3 reads CASSPGGLRRDIQYF. DNA for the CDR3: TGTGCCAGCAGCCCAGGGGGGTTACGTAGGGACATTCAGTACTTC.

This clonotype has at least ten counts. The chain employs TRBV9 and TRBJ2-3; no reliable D call. V gave up 0 bases and J gave up 4 bases, with 9 bases separating them. The CDR3 has 14 amino acids. Germline CDR1 reads SGDLS; CDR2 reads YYNGEE. The CDR3, as DNA: TGTGCCAGCAGCGTAGTCATCTATCCAGATACGCAGTATTTT. Translating gives CASSVVIYPDTQYF.

The chain recombines TRBV6-2 or TRBV6-3 with TRBJ1-1, with D unresolved. The CDR3 runs to 12 residues. CDR1 is MNHEY, CDR2 SVGEGT, per germline. V was trimmed by 7 bases and J by 5 bases, leaving 11 bases between them. The chain's CDR3 is CASIGWGTEAFF. CDR3 coding DNA: TGTGCCAGCATCGGCTGGGGAACTGAAGCTTTCTTT.

The V and J genes are TRBV4-3 and TRBJ1-2, with a possible D match to TRBD1 (5 bases). The germline CDR1 and CDR2 sequences are LGHNA and YSLEER. The CDR3 consists of 15 residues. The V end lost 4 bases, the J end lost 4 bases, and 16 bases lay between the germline ends. The CDR3 loop reads CASSPSAGTSYGYTF. As DNA, the CDR3 is TGCGCCAGCAGCCCCTCGGCAGGGACCTCCTATGGCTACACCTTC.

The V call is TRBV6-5, the J call TRBJ2-3; tentatively, D is TRBD1 (6 bases). CDR1 MNHEY and CDR2 SVGAGI come from the germline V gene. The CDR3 covers 15 residues. The V end lost 0 bases, the J end lost 8 bases, and 15 bases lay between the germline ends. This chain's CDR3 is CASSYSSQGRGTQYF. The CDR3 DNA is TGTGCCAGCAGTTACTCGTCCCAGGGGAGAGGTACGCAGTATTTT.

In its sample, this clonotype was seen many times. The genes are TRBV12-3 or TRBV12-4 and TRBJ2-6; either TRBD1 or TRBD2 may fit D (5 bases each). CDR3 length: 16 residues. V shed 5 bases and J shed 2 bases, with 13 bases lying between them. CDR3 amino acids: CASSIPRGAGANVLTF. The CDR3, as DNA: TGTGCCAGCAGTATACCCCGGGGCGCTGGGGCCAACGTCCTGACTTTC.

This clonotype was counted many times. This chain uses TRBV12-3 or TRBV12-4 with TRBJ2-5, with 8 bases that match TRBD2. The CDR3 loop spans 14 amino acids. The junction had 8 bases not matched to a gene; V was cut back by 6 bases and J by 5 bases. CDR3 coding DNA: TGTGCCAGCAGAAGCGGGGGCGGAGGGGAGACCCAGTACTTC. Encoded protein: CASRSGGGGETQYF.

This clonotype was seen a handful of times. A much bigger clone sits one base away, suggesting this may be a read error. The rearrangement uses TRBV7-3 and TRBJ2-1; the D call may be TRBD1 or TRBD2 (5 bases each). The CDR3 covers 13 residues. Germline CDR1 reads SGHTA; CDR2 reads FQGTGA. Trimming removed 2 bases from V and 6 bases from J, with 8 bases in between. In nucleotides, the CDR3 is TGTGCCAGCAGCTTACGGGGCCGCAATGAGCAGTTCTTC. Protein product: CASSLRGRNEQFF. The whole variable domain, filled in from reference TRBV7-3 and TRBJ2-1, reads GAGVSQTPSNKVTEKGKYVELRCDPISGHTALYWYRQSLGQGPEFLIYFQGTGAADDSGLPNDRFFAVRPEGSVSTLKIQRTERGDSAVYLCASSLRGRNEQFFGPGTRLTVL.

This clonotype has ten or more counts. The chain recombines TRBV7-3 with TRBJ2-3, with TRBD2 as a possible D gene (5 bases). CDR3 length equals 15 residues. Per germline, CDR1 SGHTA and CDR2 FQGTGA. V lost 2 bases and J 3 bases, leaving 12 bases between the germline ends. CDR3 bases: TGTGCCAGCAGCTTATATGGTGGGAGAACAGATACGCAGTATTTT. Its translation: CASSLYGGRTDTQYF.

The chain employs TRBV27 and TRBJ2-2; D unresolved. CDR3 length: 18 amino acids. The germline V gene encodes CDR1 MNHEY and CDR2 SMNVEV (reference sequence). V was pared by 8 bases and J by 3 bases, with 25 bases between. The CDR3 region has the DNA TGTGCCAGCCTTGATCGGGCTTCAATTAACCATCACACCGGGGAGCTGTTTTTT. As protein: CASLDRASINHHTGELFF.